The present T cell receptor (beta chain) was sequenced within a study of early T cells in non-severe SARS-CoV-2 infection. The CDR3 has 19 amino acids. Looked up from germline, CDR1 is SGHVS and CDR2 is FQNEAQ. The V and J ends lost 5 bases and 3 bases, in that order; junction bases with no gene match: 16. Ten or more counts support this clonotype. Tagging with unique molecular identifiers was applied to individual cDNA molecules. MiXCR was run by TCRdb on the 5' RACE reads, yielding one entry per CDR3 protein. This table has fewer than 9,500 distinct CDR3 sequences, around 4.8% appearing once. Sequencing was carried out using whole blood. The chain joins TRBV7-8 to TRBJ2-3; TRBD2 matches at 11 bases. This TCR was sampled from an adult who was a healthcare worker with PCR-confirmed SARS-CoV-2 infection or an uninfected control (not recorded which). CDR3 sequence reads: CASSPRTSGRIVGTDTQYF. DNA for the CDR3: TGTGCCAGCAGCCCCCGTACTAGCGGGAGAATTGTAGGGACAGATACGCAGTATTTT.